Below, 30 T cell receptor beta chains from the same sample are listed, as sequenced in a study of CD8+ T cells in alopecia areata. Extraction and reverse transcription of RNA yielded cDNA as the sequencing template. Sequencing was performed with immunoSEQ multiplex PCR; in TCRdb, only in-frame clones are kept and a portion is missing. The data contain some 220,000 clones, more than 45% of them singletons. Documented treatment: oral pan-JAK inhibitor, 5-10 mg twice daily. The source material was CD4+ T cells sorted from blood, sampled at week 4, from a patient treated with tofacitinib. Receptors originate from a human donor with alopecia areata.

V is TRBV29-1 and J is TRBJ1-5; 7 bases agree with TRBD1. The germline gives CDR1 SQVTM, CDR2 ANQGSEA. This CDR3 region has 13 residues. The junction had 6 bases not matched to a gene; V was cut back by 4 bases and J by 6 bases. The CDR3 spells CSVGNDRAQPQHF. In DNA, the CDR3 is TGCAGCGTTGGGAATGACAGGGCTCAGCCCCAGCATTTT.

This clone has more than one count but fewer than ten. CDR3 protein: CASQAGRDTQYF. CDR3 coding DNA: TGTGCCAGCCAGGCAGGGCGGGATACGCAGTATTTT. The chain carries TRBV2 and TRBJ2-3, with D perhaps TRBD1 (5 bases). Germline CDR1 SNHLY, CDR2 FYNNEI. V was trimmed by 8 bases and J by 6 bases, leaving 12 bases between them. The CDR3 is 12 residues long.

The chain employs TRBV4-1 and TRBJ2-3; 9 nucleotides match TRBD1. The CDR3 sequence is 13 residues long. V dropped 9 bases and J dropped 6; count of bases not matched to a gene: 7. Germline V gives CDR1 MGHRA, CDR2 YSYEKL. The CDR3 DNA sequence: TGCGCCAGTGGACAGGGGTCAGGGGATACGCAGTATTTT. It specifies CASGQGSGDTQYF.

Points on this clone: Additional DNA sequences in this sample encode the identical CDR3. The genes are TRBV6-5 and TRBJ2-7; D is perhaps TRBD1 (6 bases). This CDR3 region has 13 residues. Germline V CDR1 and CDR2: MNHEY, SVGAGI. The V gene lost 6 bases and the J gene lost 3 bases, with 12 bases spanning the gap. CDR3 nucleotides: TGTGCCAGCAGGCAGGGGTCAGTCTACGAGCAGTACTTC. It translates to CASRQGSVYEQYF.

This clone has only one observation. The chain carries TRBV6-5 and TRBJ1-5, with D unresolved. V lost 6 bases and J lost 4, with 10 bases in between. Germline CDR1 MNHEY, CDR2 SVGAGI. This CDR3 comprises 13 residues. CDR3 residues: CASRETRNQPQHF. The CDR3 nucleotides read TGTGCCAGCAGGGAGACAAGGAATCAGCCCCAGCATTTT.

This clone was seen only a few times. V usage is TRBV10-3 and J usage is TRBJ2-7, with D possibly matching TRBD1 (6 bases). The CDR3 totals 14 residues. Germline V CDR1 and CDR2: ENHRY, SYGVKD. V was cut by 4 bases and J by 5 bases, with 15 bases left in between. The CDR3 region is CAISGTSRGDEQYF. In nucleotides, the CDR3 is TGTGCCATCAGTGGTACGTCCAGGGGTGACGAGCAGTACTTC.

CDR3 nucleotide sequence: TGTGCCAGCAGCACCTGGACAGGGGGTAACTATGGCTACACCTTC. This codes for CASSTWTGGNYGYTF. This chain joins TRBV7-9 and TRBJ1-2; 10 bases fit TRBD1. The CDR3 sequence is 15 residues long. Unmatched junction bases numbered 4, after V lost 5 bases and J lost 1 base. CDR1 SEHNR and CDR2 FQNEAQ come from the germline V gene (reference sequence).

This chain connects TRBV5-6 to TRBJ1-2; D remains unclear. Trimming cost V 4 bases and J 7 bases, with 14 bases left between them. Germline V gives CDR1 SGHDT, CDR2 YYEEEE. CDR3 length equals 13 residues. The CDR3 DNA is TGTGCCAGCAGCGGAACTCCCCCCAGTGGCTACACCTTC. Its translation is CASSGTPPSGYTF.

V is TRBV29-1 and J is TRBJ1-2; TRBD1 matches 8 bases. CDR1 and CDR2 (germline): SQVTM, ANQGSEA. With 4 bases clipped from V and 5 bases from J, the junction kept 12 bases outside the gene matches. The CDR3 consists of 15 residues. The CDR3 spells CSVVNSDRAGYGYTF. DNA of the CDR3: TGCAGCGTTGTCAATTCGGACAGGGCAGGATATGGCTACACCTTC.

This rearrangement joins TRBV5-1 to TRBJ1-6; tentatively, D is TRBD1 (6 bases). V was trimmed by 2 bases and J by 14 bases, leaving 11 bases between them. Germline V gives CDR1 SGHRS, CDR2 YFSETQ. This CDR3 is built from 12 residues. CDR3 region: CASSFERGTLHF. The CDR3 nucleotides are TGCGCCAGCAGCTTCGAGAGGGGGACCCTCCACTTT.

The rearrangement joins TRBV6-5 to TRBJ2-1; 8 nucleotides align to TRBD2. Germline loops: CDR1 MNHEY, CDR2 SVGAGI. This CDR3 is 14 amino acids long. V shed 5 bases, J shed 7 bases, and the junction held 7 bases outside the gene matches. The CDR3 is CASSLGLAVNEQFF. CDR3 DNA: TGTGCCAGCAGTCTCGGACTAGCTGTGAATGAGCAGTTCTTC.

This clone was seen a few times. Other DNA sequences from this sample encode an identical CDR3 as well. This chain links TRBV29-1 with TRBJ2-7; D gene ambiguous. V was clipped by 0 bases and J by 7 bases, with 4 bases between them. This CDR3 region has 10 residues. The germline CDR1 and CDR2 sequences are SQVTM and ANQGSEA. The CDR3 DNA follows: TGCAGCGTTGAAGAAGGTGAGCAGTACTTC. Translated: CSVEEGEQYF.

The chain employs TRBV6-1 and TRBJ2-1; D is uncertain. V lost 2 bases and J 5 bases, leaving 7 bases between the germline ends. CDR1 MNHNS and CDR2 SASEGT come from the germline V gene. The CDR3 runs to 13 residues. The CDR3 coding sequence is TGTGCCAGCAGTGAACAGAGTCACAATGAGCAGTTCTTC. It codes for CASSEQSHNEQFF.

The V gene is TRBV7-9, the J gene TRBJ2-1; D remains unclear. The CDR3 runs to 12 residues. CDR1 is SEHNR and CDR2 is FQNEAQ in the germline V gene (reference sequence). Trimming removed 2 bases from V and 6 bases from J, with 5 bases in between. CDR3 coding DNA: TGTGCCAGCAGCTTATTCCCCAATGAGCAGTTCTTC. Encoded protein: CASSLFPNEQFF.

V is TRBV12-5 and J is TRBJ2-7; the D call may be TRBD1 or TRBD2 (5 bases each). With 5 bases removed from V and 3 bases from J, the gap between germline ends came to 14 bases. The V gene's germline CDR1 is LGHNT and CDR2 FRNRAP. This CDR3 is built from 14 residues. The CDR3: CASGLNPGGYEQYF. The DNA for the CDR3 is TGTGCTAGTGGTCTGAATCCTGGGGGCTACGAGCAGTACTTC.

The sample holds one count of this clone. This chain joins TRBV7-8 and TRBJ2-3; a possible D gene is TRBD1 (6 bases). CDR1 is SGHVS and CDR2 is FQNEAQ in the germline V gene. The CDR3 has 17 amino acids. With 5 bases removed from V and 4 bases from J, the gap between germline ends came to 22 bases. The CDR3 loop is CASSLVPSRGFPDTQYF. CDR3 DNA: TGTGCCAGCAGCCTAGTGCCGTCCAGGGGTTTTCCAGATACGCAGTATTTT.

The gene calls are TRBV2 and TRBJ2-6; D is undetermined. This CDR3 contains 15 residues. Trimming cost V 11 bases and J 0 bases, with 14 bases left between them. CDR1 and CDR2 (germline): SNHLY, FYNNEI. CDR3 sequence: CAGKTASSGANVLTF. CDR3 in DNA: TGTGCCGGCAAGACGGCCAGCTCTGGGGCCAACGTCCTGACTTTC.

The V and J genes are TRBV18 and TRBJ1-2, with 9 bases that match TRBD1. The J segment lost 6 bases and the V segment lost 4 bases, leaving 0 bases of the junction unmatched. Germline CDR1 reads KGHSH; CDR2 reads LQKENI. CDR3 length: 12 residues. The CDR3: CASSRTGDGYTF. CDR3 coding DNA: TGTGCCAGCTCACGGACAGGGGATGGCTACACCTTC. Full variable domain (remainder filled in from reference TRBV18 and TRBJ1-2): NAGVMQNPRHLVRRRGQEARLRCSPMKGHSHVYWYRQLPEEGLKFMVYLQKENIIDESGMPKERFSAEFPKEGPSILRIQQVVRGDSAAYFCASSRTGDGYTFGSGTRLTVV.

In nucleotides, the CDR3 is TGCGCCAGCAGCCAAGGAGGGCGACAGTACAATGAGCAGTTCTTC. Translation gives CASSQGGRQYNEQFF. The rearrangement uses TRBV4-3 and TRBJ2-1; D might be TRBD1 or TRBD2, each matching 5 bases. The CDR3 sequence is 15 residues long. Trimming stripped 1 base from V and 4 bases from J, with 11 bases between. Germline CDR1 LGHNA, CDR2 YSLEER.

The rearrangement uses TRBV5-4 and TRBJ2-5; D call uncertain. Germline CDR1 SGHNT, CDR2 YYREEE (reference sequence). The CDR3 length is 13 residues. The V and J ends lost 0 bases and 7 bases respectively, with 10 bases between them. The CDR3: CASSLGLTGTQYF. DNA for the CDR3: TGTGCCAGCAGCTTGGGGCTTACTGGGACCCAGTACTTC.

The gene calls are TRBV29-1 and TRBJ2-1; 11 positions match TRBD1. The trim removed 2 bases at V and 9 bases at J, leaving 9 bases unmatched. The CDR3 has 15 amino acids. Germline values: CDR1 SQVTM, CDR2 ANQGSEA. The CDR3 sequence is CSVERRDRGFGEQFF. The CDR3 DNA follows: TGCAGCGTTGAAAGAAGGGACAGGGGGTTCGGTGAGCAGTTCTTC.

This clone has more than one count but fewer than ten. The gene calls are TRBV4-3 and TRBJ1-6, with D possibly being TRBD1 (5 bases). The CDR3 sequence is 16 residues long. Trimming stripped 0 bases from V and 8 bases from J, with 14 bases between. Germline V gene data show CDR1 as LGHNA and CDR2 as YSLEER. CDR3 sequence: CASSQDLSRGDSPLHF. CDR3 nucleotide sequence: TGCGCCAGCAGCCAAGATCTATCAAGGGGAGATTCACCCCTCCACTTT.

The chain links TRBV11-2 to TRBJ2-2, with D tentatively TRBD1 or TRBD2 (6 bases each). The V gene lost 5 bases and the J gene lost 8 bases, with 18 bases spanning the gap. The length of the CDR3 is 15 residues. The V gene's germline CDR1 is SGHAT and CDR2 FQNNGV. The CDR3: CASSVNQGRLGELFF. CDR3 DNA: TGTGCCAGCAGCGTAAATCAGGGGAGGCTGGGGGAGCTGTTTTTT.

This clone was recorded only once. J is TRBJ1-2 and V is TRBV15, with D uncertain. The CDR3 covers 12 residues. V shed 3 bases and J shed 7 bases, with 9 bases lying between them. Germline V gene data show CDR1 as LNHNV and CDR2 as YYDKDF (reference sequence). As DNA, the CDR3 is TGTGCCACCAGCAGTCTTGAGGGTGGCTACACCTTC. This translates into CATSSLEGGYTF.

The DNA of the CDR3 is TGTGCCAGCAGTGAATTTGGACAGCCTCGGCGTGCTAACTATGGCTACACCTTC. Translating gives CASSEFGQPRRANYGYTF. The chain links TRBV6-1 to TRBJ1-2, with D perhaps matching TRBD1 (6 bases). The germline V gene has CDR1 MNHNS and CDR2 SASEGT. The CDR3 is made up of 18 amino acids. V dropped 2 bases and J dropped 0 bases, with 19 bases sitting between them.

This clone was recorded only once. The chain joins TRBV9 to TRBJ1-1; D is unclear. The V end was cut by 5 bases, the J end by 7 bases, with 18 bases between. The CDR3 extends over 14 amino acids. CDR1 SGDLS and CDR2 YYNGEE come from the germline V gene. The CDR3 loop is CASRSNSGIGEAFF. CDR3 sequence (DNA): TGTGCCAGCAGGAGTAATTCGGGTATCGGTGAAGCTTTCTTT.

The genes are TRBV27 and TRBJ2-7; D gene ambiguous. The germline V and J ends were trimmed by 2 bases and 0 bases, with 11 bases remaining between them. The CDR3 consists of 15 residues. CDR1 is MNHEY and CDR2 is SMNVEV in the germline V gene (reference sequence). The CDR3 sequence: CASSLVGWSSYEQYF. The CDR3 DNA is TGTGCCAGCAGTTTAGTAGGCTGGAGCTCCTACGAGCAGTACTTC.

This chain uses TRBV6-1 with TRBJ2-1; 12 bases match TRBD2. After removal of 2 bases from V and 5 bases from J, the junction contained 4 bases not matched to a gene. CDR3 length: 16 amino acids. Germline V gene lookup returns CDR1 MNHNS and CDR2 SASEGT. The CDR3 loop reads CASSERLAGAHNEQFF. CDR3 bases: TGTGCCAGCAGTGAAAGACTAGCGGGGGCGCACAATGAGCAGTTCTTC.

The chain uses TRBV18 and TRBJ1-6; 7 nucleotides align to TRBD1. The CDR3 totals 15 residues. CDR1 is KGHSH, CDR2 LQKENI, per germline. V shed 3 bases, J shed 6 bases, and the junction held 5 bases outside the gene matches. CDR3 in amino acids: CASSPRGQSNSPLHF. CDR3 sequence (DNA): TGTGCCAGCTCACCGCGGGGACAGAGTAATTCACCCCTCCACTTT.

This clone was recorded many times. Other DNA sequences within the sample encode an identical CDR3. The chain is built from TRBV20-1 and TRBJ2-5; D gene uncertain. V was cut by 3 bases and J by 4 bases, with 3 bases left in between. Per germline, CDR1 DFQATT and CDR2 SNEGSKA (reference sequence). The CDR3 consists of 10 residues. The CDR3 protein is CSASTETQYF. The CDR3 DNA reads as TGCAGTGCTAGTACAGAGACCCAGTACTTC.